Sequencing of this TCR beta chain was carried out in a study of T cell repertoires in cytomegalovirus infection. Whole-study context: HLA-C-restricted CMV epitopes, recently identified, and well-studied HLA-B-restricted ones were used by the study. Based on public TCR beta signatures, there were indications of CMV infection and of a matching HLA type.

CDR1 and CDR2 from the germline V gene are MNHNS and SASEGT. This CDR3 contains 15 residues. The ends lost 1 base at V and 1 base at J; junction bases unmatched: 3. About this clonotype: The antigen is unknown.

TCRdb passed the reads through MiXCR, listing each CDR3 protein once. This repertoire shows hundreds of thousands of distinct CDR3 sequences, about 31% found once; its top ten account for over 10%. Points from the study as a whole: Dominant in the ex vivo response were TCR beta clonotypes restricted by HLA-C and specific for CMV. Cumulative public TCR beta family frequency identified carriers of CMV plus the relevant HLA.

The source of this sequence is a human donor in good health (CMV status not recorded). Some clones in this sample may be carry-over from other donors' samples. The specimen was cultured CD8+ T cells from PBMCs, collected from culture after CMV antigen stimulation. This chain joins TRBV6-1 and TRBJ1-1; 7 bases fit TRBD1. CDR3 in DNA: TGTGCCAGCAGTGAAGTTGGGACAGCGAACACTGAAGCTTTCTTT. This gives the protein CASSEVGTANTEAFF.